A selection of T cell receptor beta chains follows, all from one sample in a study of cytomegalovirus exposure and HLA in healthy donors. The table came from immunoSEQ multiplex PCR; TCRdb's copy has only in-frame clones and leaves some out. The repertoire has about 130,000 clones, 80% of them found once; the top ten carry approximately 4%. Material for sequencing was PBMCs. All receptors come from a middle-aged woman in good health and CMV-seronegative. The CDR3 runs from the conserved cysteine through the conserved F or W. The D gene is left open where the match is weak. Size tells how often a clone was seen (once, few, many) or the class of an expanded clone, and some rows leave it out.

j_call | v_call | d_call | clone_size | cdr3_aa | cdr3_nt
TRBJ2-7 | TRBV6-6 | NA | few | CASSSGSYEQYF | TGTGCCAGCAGCTCCGGGAGCTACGAGCAGTACTTC
TRBJ1-2 | TRBV7-3 | TRBD1 | NA | CASSPGQGNYGYTF | TGTGCCAGCAGCCCGGGACAGGGTAACTATGGCTACACCTTC
TRBJ1-3 | TRBV6-1 | NA | NA | CASSEESSGNTIYF | TGTGCCAGCAGTGAGGAGAGCTCTGGAAACACCATATATTTT
TRBJ2-7 | TRBV14 | NA | few | CASSQDRAGAHEQYF | TGTGCCAGCAGCCAAGATCGGGCAGGGGCCCACGAGCAGTACTTC
TRBJ2-3 | TRBV7-6 | NA | NA | CASSPYTDTQYF | TGTGCCAGCAGCCCCTACACAGATACGCAGTATTTT
TRBJ2-1 | TRBV9 | TRBD2 | NA | CASSVDGTSGNEQFF | TGTGCCAGCAGCGTTGATGGGACTAGCGGCAATGAGCAGTTCTTC
TRBJ2-2 | TRBV10-3 | TRBD2 | NA | CAISGTSGPTGELFF | TGTGCCATCAGTGGGACTAGCGGGCCGACCGGGGAGCTGTTTTTT
TRBJ1-2 | TRBV5-4 | TRBD1 | NA | CASSSTGGWSYGYTF | TGTGCCAGCAGCTCCACAGGGGGCTGGAGCTATGGCTACACCTTC
TRBJ2-7 | TRBV5-1 | TRBD1 | NA | CASSLHRTGFAYEQYF | TGCGCCAGCAGCTTGCACCGGACAGGCTTCGCCTACGAGCAGTACTTC
TRBJ1-4 | TRBV9 | TRBD1 | few | CASSSTGSGKLFF | TGTGCCAGCAGCTCGACAGGGTCGGGAAAACTGTTTTTT
TRBJ1-2 | TRBV6-5 | NA | NA | CASSSPRGYTF | TGTGCCAGCAGTTCCCCGCGTGGCTACACCTTC
TRBJ2-4 | TRBV5-8 | TRBD1 | NA | CASSFRDRGNIQYF | TGTGCCAGCAGCTTCCGGGACAGGGGGAACATTCAGTACTTC
TRBJ2-5 | TRBV27 | NA | NA | CASRQRWAGIEKTQYF | TGTGCCAGCAGACAAAGATGGGCAGGGATTGAGAAGACCCAGTACTTC
TRBJ2-7 | TRBV4-3 | TRBD1 | NA | CASSQYEDRAPDEQYF | TGCGCCAGCAGCCAATACGAGGACAGGGCCCCGGACGAGCAGTACTTC
TRBJ2-1 | TRBV4-1 | TRBD2 | few | CASSQDQLAAHNEQFF | TGCGCCAGCAGCCAAGATCAGCTAGCGGCGCACAATGAGCAGTTCTTC
TRBJ2-7 | TRBV7-9 | TRBD1 | NA | CASSPGTGVWEQYF | TGTGCCAGCAGCCCCGGGACAGGGGTTTGGGAGCAGTACTTC
TRBJ1-6 | TRBV9 | NA | once | CASSAEGVRYSPLHF | TGTGCCAGCAGCGCAGAGGGGGTAAGGTATTCACCCCTCCACTTT
TRBJ2-2 | TRBV19 | TRBD1 | NA | CASSIGQGAGELFF | TGTGCCAGTAGTATTGGACAGGGGGCCGGGGAGCTGTTTTTT
TRBJ2-1 | TRBV6-1 | TRBD1 | NA | CASSEGTGGTNEQFF | TGTGCCAGCAGTGAAGGGACAGGGGGGACCAATGAGCAGTTCTTC
TRBJ1-4 | TRBV28 | NA | NA | CASSSGYLRTNEKLFF | TGTGCCAGCAGCTCAGGCTATCTAAGAACTAATGAAAAACTGTTTTTT
TRBJ1-2 | TRBV5-1 | TRBD1 | NA | CASSFRTGDGGYTF | TGCGCCAGCAGCTTCCGGACAGGGGATGGTGGCTACACCTTC
TRBJ2-2 | TRBV7-8 | NA | NA | CASSPGGGRADGELFF | TGTGCCAGCAGCCCAGGGGGCGGGAGGGCCGACGGGGAGCTGTTTTTT
TRBJ2-3 | TRBV7-9 | NA | NA | CASSLARGTDTQYF | TGTGCCAGCAGCTTAGCGCGGGGCACAGATACGCAGTATTTT
TRBJ2-7 | TRBV28 | NA | NA | CASSRDSAVEQYF | TGTGCCAGCAGTCGGGACTCGGCGGTGGAGCAGTACTTC
TRBJ2-5 | TRBV7-9 | NA | NA | CASSPEKTQYF | TGTGCCAGCAGCCCCGAGAAGACCCAGTACTTC
TRBJ1-1 | TRBV6-5 | NA | NA | CASSTLRDGEAFF | TGTGCCAGCAGCACCCTCAGGGATGGTGAAGCTTTCTTT
TRBJ1-1 | TRBV15 | NA | NA | CPTSRPRTENTEAFF | TGTCCCACCAGCAGACCCAGGACAGAGAACACTGAAGCTTTCTTT
TRBJ1-1 | TRBV7-9 | NA | NA | CASSLARENTEAFF | TGTGCCAGCAGCTTAGCTCGGGAGAACACTGAAGCTTTCTTT
TRBJ2-1 | TRBV18 | NA | few | CASLQLSGTYNEQFF | TGTGCCAGCCTTCAACTGAGCGGTACCTACAATGAGCAGTTCTTC
TRBJ2-1 | TRBV16 | NA | few | CASSQSSRGRGIHEQFF | TGTGCCAGCAGCCAATCCTCGAGAGGGCGTGGGATTCATGAGCAGTTCTTC
TRBJ1-5 | TRBV2 | TRBD1 | many | CASKGQSNQPQHF | TGTGCCAGCAAGGGACAGAGCAATCAGCCCCAGCATTTT
TRBJ2-7 | TRBV7-9 | TRBD2 | NA | CASSPGGGRAGYEQYF | TGTGCCAGCAGCCCCGGGGGCGGGAGGGCCGGATACGAGCAGTACTTC